This T cell receptor (beta chain) was identified in a study of blood T cells in healthy people across ages. Study-wide results and limits: Naive T cell percentage showed a strong correlation with TCR beta diversity. Roughly linear age-related decline in beta diversity appeared, significant by age around 38.

This clonotype was counted a few times. Its antigen is currently unknown. One junction end disagrees with the germline gene, perhaps due to a read error. Isolation yielded PBMCs, at least 7 million per sample, in every case. Per sample, no less than 6 micrograms of total RNA were extracted. CDR1 and CDR2 from the germline V gene are SGDLS and YYNGEE. The CDR3 totals 16 residues. PCR was performed a second time for roughly 6 to 12 cycles using a sample-barcoded 5' primer and a J-beta primer mix. TCRdb processed the 5' RACE reads anew with MiXCR; each CDR3 protein has one entry. The sample holds 1.4 million to 1.5 million distinct CDR3 sequences, around 42% seen once.

The sequence derives from a woman aged 18-29 years in good health. V and J are TRBV9 and TRBJ2-7, with TRBD2 matching 7 bases. The J call may be wrong; the DNA end is better matched by TRBJ2-5. The sample consisted of blood. The CDR3 reads CASSVGVGTTQGTQYF. Written as DNA, the CDR3 is TGTGCCAGCAGCGTAGGAGTCGGGACTACCCAAGGGACCCAGTACTTC.